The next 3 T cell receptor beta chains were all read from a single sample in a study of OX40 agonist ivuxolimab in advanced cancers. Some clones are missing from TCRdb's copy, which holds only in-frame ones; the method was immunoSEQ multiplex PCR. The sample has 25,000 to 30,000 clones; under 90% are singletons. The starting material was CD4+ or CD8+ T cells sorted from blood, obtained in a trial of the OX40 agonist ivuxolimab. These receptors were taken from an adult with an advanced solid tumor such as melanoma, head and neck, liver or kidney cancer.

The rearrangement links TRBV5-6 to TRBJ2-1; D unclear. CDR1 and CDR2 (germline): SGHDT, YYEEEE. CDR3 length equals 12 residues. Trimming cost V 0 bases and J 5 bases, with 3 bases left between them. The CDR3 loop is CASSLENNEQFF. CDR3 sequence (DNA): TGTGCCAGCAGCTTGGAGAACAATGAGCAGTTCTTC.

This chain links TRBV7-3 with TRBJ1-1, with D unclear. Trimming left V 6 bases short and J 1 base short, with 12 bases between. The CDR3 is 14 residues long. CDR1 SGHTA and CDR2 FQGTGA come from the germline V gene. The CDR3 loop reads CASRTWPKNTEAFF. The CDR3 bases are TGTGCCAGCAGGACTTGGCCTAAGAACACTGAAGCTTTCTTT.

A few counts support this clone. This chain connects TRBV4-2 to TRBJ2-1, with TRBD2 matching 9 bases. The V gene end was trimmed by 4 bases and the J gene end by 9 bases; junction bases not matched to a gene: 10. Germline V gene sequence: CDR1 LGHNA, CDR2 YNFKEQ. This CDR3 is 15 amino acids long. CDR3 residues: CASSPPGLAHTEQFF. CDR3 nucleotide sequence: TGTGCCAGCAGCCCACCGGGACTAGCCCACACTGAGCAGTTCTTC.